This T cell receptor (beta chain) was obtained from a study of blood T cell repertoires in COVID-19. The CDR3 contains 16 residues. Unmatched junction bases numbered 7, after V lost 3 bases and J lost 2 bases. Germline loops: CDR1 SGHTA, CDR2 FQGNSA. Source study methods: Reference gene primer amplification yielded estimated nucleated cell counts. The data were produced by immunoSEQ multiplex PCR, yet TCRdb's version contains in-frame clones alone and is incomplete. V, J and clone size reflect that table, while D and trimming were determined from the DNA. The data show 25,000 to 30,000 clones, around 91% seen once.

Sequenced material: peripheral blood. The chain is built from TRBV7-2 and TRBJ2-1; 7 positions agree with TRBD1. The sequence came from a man aged 55 to 70 with acute or convalescent COVID-19. The CDR3 loop is CASSFPGQTTYNEQFF. Here the CDR3 DNA reads TGTGCCAGCAGCTTTCCGGGACAGACGACCTACAATGAGCAGTTCTTC.